Below are 5 T cell receptor beta chains sequenced from a single sample in a study of siplizumab effects on memory and regulatory T cells. Data came from immunoSEQ multiplex PCR; TCRdb stores just in-frame clones and leaves some out. The sample contains about 120,000 clones, approximately 92% of which appear only once. Sequenced material: non-Treg CD4+ T cells sorted from blood. These TCRs come from a human donor in good health.

The chain joins TRBV29-1 to TRBJ1-2; D is unclear. Germline lookup yields CDR1 SQVTM and CDR2 ANQGSEA. The CDR3 is 13 residues long. V was clipped by 3 bases and J by 8 bases, with 16 bases between them. CDR3 DNA sequence: TGCAGCGTTGACTTGTTCGGAGGCGACGGCTACACCTTC. This encodes CSVDLFGGDGYTF.

The rearrangement uses TRBV5-1 and TRBJ2-3, with D possibly being TRBD2 (5 bases). Germline values: CDR1 SGHRS, CDR2 YFSETQ. The CDR3 length is 15 residues. V gave up 4 bases and J gave up 2 bases, with 14 bases separating them. CDR3 DNA sequence: TGCGCCAGCAGCGCCGGACTCCAAGTCACAGATACGCAGTATTTT. Protein: CASSAGLQVTDTQYF.

The CDR3 region has the DNA TGTGCCAGCAGCCGGGGGGGCTCTGGAAACACCATATATTTT. Translated, it gives CASSRGGSGNTIYF. This chain joins TRBV27 and TRBJ1-3; D might be TRBD1 (5 bases). The CDR3 covers 14 residues. Deletions cut 6 bases from V and 0 bases from J, with 9 bases between. Looked up from germline, CDR1 is MNHEY and CDR2 is SMNVEV (reference sequence).

The chain employs TRBV28 and TRBJ2-7, with 7 bases aligning to TRBD2. CDR3 size: 15 residues. Germline values: CDR1 MDHEN, CDR2 SYDVKM. Trimming cost V 3 bases and J 0 bases; bases outside gene matches: 5. The CDR3 is CASSLGGKSSYEQYF. For the CDR3, the DNA is TGTGCCAGCAGTTTGGGGGGGAAAAGCTCCTACGAGCAGTACTTC.

The chain has TRBV29-1 and TRBJ1-5; D unclear. There are 14 residues in the CDR3. CDR1 SQVTM and CDR2 ANQGSEA come from the germline V gene. Trimming stripped 4 bases from V and 0 bases from J, with 10 bases between. DNA of the CDR3: TGCAGCGTTGTATCTGGTAGTAGCAATCAGCCCCAGCATTTT. It encodes CSVVSGSSNQPQHF.